Shown below are 14 T cell receptor beta chains from a single sample sequenced in a study of blood T cells in healthy people across ages. Next came a second PCR, run for about 6 to 12 cycles, which used a sample-barcoded 5' primer along with a J-beta primer mix. TCRdb called the 5' RACE reads again in MiXCR, with one record for every CDR3 protein. Here the sample spans about a million distinct CDR3 sequences, about 51% being singletons. Sequencing input: blood. These receptors were taken from an older woman in good health.

This clonotype occurred once. The V and J genes are TRBV2 and TRBJ2-6; the match to TRBD1 covers 8 bases. Per germline, CDR1 SNHLY and CDR2 FYNNEI. The V segment lost 4 bases and the J segment 2 bases; nucleotides outside the gene matches: 7. CDR3 length equals 17 residues. The CDR3 nucleotides read TGTGCCAGCAGTGGCAGGGGGCTCTTCGCTGGGGCCAACGTCCTGACTTTC. Its protein product is CASSGRGLFAGANVLTF.

This clonotype was seen a handful of times. V usage is TRBV7-9 and J usage is TRBJ2-7; D not certain. In germline, CDR1 is SEHNR, CDR2 FQNEAQ (reference sequence). Trimming took off 2 bases at V and 0 bases at J, with 20 bases between the two ends. The CDR3 covers 18 residues. The CDR3 nucleotides are TGTGCCAGCAGCTTAATAATATCTGGCGGAACCAGCTCCTACGAGCAGTACTTC. Its translation: CASSLIISGGTSSYEQYF.

V and J are TRBV29-1 and TRBJ1-2; D is possibly TRBD1 (6 bases). This CDR3 has 12 amino acids. V was clipped by 4 bases and J by 6 bases, with 12 bases between them. Looked up from germline, CDR1 is SQVTM and CDR2 is ANQGSEA. The CDR3: CSVVGGEDGYTF. The CDR3 nucleotides are TGCAGCGTTGTGGGGGGCGAGGATGGCTACACCTTC. Combining the CDR3 with reference TRBV29-1 and TRBJ1-2 gives the whole variable domain SAVISQKPSRDICQRGTSLTIQCQVDSQVTMMFWYRQQPGQSLTLIATANQGSEATYESGFVIDKFPISRPNLTFSTLTVSNMSPEDSSIYLCSVVGGEDGYTFGSGTRLTVV.

The J gene is TRBJ2-3, the V gene TRBV20-1; D ambiguous. The ends were cut back, 0 bases at V and 7 bases at J, with 20 bases in the middle. This CDR3 is built from 16 residues. The germline V gene encodes CDR1 DFQATT and CDR2 SNEGSKA (reference sequence). CDR3 sequence reads: CSARDPGGKDAHTQYF. The CDR3 DNA sequence: TGCAGTGCTAGAGACCCGGGTGGGAAGGACGCGCATACGCAGTATTTT.

The CDR3 protein is CASSLAVVGETQYF. The CDR3 bases are TGTGCCAGCAGTTTAGCGGTGGTCGGGGAGACCCAGTACTTC. J is TRBJ2-5 and V is TRBV27; D is uncertain. Germline V lookup: CDR1 MNHEY, CDR2 SMNVEV (reference sequence). V was cut by 2 bases and J by 5 bases, with 12 bases left in between. The CDR3 loop spans 14 amino acids.

J is TRBJ2-4 and V is TRBV30; no clear D. The better agreement between TRBJ2-7 and the DNA end casts doubt on the J call. The germline CDR1 and CDR2 sequences are GTSNPN and SVGIG (reference sequence). The CDR3 runs to 15 residues. The CDR3 reads CAWRRKGSIHYEQYF. In nucleotides, the CDR3 is TGTGCCTGGAGGAGAAAAGGGTCGATTCACTACGAGCAGTACTTC.

The rearrangement uses TRBV20-1 and TRBJ2-1, with D hard to call. Germline values: CDR1 DFQATT, CDR2 SNEGSKA (reference sequence). This CDR3 spans 14 amino acids. V was pared by 4 bases and J by 0 bases, with 10 bases between. CDR3 nucleotide sequence: TGCAGTGCTAACGCGGTTGACTCCTACAATGAGCAGTTCTTC. Amino acid sequence: CSANAVDSYNEQFF.

This clonotype occurred a few times. The chain is built from TRBV7-9 and TRBJ2-7; tentatively, D is TRBD1 (6 bases). The germline CDR1 and CDR2 sequences are SEHNR and FQNEAQ (reference sequence). Trimming shortened V by 1 base and J by 5 bases, and 9 bases separated the two germline ends. CDR3 length: 13 amino acids. CDR3 nucleotide sequence: TGTGCCAGCAGCTTAGGGGGGCCCAACGAGCAGTACTTC. It encodes CASSLGGPNEQYF.

V and J are TRBV7-2 and TRBJ2-1; 16 nucleotides match TRBD2. From germline, CDR1 is SGHTA and CDR2 FQGNSA. The ends lost 5 bases at V and 7 bases at J; junction bases unmatched: 8. CDR3 size: 17 residues. CDR3 amino acids: CASSPTGLAGGQNEQFF. CDR3 DNA sequence: TGTGCCAGCAGCCCTACGGGACTAGCGGGGGGGCAGAATGAGCAGTTCTTC.

The chain couples TRBV7-2 to TRBJ2-1, with 9 bases matching TRBD2. The germline V gene has CDR1 SGHTA and CDR2 FQGNSA. The CDR3 runs to 15 residues. Trimming at V came to 5 bases and at J to 4 bases, leaving 6 bases not matched to a gene. CDR3 residues: CASSISGSGYNEQFF. CDR3 DNA: TGTGCCAGCAGCATTAGCGGGAGTGGATACAATGAGCAGTTCTTC.

The chain joins TRBV7-9 to TRBJ2-5, with D possibly matching TRBD2 (5 bases). The DNA end favors TRBJ2-7, so the J call may be wrong. CDR1 and CDR2 from the germline V gene are SEHNR and FQNEAQ (reference sequence). The CDR3 has 14 residues. In nucleotides, the CDR3 is TGTGCCAGCAGCTTAGCGGGCCACGGGAACGAGCAGTACTTC. Protein: CASSLAGHGNEQYF.

CDR3 DNA: TGCAGTGCAGTCTCCGGGACTACATTCTCCGGGGAGCTGTTTTTT. It codes for CSAVSGTTFSGELFF. The rearrangement joins TRBV20-1 to TRBJ2-2; 7 nucleotides match TRBD2. The CDR3 sequence is 15 residues long. CDR1 is DFQATT, CDR2 SNEGSKA, per germline (reference sequence). V shed 6 bases, J shed 6 bases, and the junction held 13 bases outside the gene matches.

The chain carries TRBV6-4 and TRBJ2-5; 8 bases line up with TRBD2. This CDR3 comprises 17 residues. Germline CDR1 reads MRHNA; CDR2 reads SNTAGT. Losses at the gene ends were 7 bases for V and 4 bases for J; bases not matched to a gene: 17. Here the CDR3 DNA reads TGTGCCAGCACCCAAACCGGACCTCGGGGGGGGCCAGAGACCCAGTACTTC. Amino acids: CASTQTGPRGGPETQYF.

Turning to this clonotype: This may stem from a read error, because a much larger clone lies one nucleotide away. V gene TRBV20-1 combines with J gene TRBJ1-4, with TRBD1 matching over 7 bases. This CDR3 comprises 13 residues. Germline loops: CDR1 DFQATT, CDR2 SNEGSKA (reference sequence). In DNA form, the CDR3 reads TGCAGTGTTAAGGGGGCTTATAATGAAAAACCGTTTTTT. It yields the protein CSVKGAYNEKPFF.